Below are 6 T cell receptor beta chains sequenced from a single sample in a study of cytomegalovirus exposure and HLA in healthy donors. 60 Vbeta and 13 Jbeta primers were used in PCR. The assay was immunoSEQ multiplex PCR, and TCRdb's table has in-frame clones only and misses some. The sample yields 120,000 or so clones, 77% seen once. The sequenced material came from PBMCs. The receptors stem from a human donor in good health.

This sequence joins TRBV6-1 and TRBJ1-4, with 7 bases aligning to TRBD1. J gave up 2 bases and V 3 bases, and 0 bases lay outside the gene matches. Germline V gene sequence: CDR1 MNHNS, CDR2 SASEGT. The CDR3 loop spans 14 amino acids. The CDR3: CASSETGTNEKLFF. Here the CDR3 DNA reads TGTGCCAGCAGTGAGACAGGGACTAATGAAAAACTGTTTTTT.

The chain uses TRBV5-1 and TRBJ2-5, with a weak D call TRBD1 (5 bases). The length of the CDR3 is 14 residues. Germline CDR1 is SGHRS and CDR2 is YFSETQ. V gave up 0 bases and J gave up 1 base, with 7 bases separating them. The CDR3 coding sequence is TGCGCCAGCAGCTTGGGACAGCCCCAAGAGACCCAGTACTTC. Encoded protein: CASSLGQPQETQYF.

This chain links TRBV30 with TRBJ1-2; D is possibly TRBD1 (5 bases). Germline assignment: CDR1 GTSNPN and CDR2 SVGIG (reference sequence). The CDR3 is 14 amino acids. Trimming cost V 0 bases and J 7 bases, with 15 bases left between them. CDR3 sequence: CAWSVLQGFGGYTF. The DNA for the CDR3 is TGTGCCTGGAGTGTACTTCAGGGATTTGGTGGCTACACCTTC.

This rearrangement joins TRBV9 to TRBJ2-5, with TRBD1 matching 12 bases. Trimming cost V 4 bases and J 4 bases; bases outside gene matches: 8. Germline V gene data show CDR1 as SGDLS and CDR2 as YYNGEE. The length of the CDR3 is 16 residues. CDR3 amino acids: CASSRTGTGGGETQYF. Here the CDR3 DNA reads TGTGCCAGCAGCCGTACCGGGACAGGGGGCGGAGAGACCCAGTACTTC. The full variable domain, rest sourced from reference TRBV9 and TRBJ2-5, is DSGVTQTPKHLITATGQRVTLRCSPRSGDLSVYWYQQSLDQGLQFLIQYYNGEERAKGNILERFSAQQFPDLHSELNLSSLELGDSALYFCASSRTGTGGGETQYFGPGTRLLVL.

The chain employs TRBV14 and TRBJ1-1; TRBD1 aligns across 8 bases. J gave up 7 bases and V 4 bases, and 14 bases lay outside the gene matches. The CDR3 extends over 16 amino acids. CDR1 and CDR2 from the germline V gene are SGHDN and FVKESK. The CDR3: CASSLNLPRGRVEAFF. CDR3 coding DNA: TGTGCCAGCAGCCTCAACTTACCCAGGGGGCGGGTTGAAGCTTTCTTT.

This chain connects TRBV6-1 to TRBJ2-6; D uncertain. Per the germline V gene, CDR1 is MNHNS and CDR2 is SASEGT. This CDR3 region has 15 residues. V gave up 1 base and J gave up 1 base, with 5 bases separating them. The CDR3 loop reads CASSEELSGANVLTF. CDR3 coding DNA: TGTGCCAGCAGTGAAGAGCTGTCTGGGGCCAACGTCCTGACTTTC.